The 13 T cell receptor beta chains presented below share a single source sample, sequenced in a study of shared clonotypes between healthy human individuals. TCRdb's table, derived via immunoSEQ multiplex PCR, lists solely in-frame clones and lacks some. The sample lists roughly 1,100,000 clones; around 74% were seen once. The sequenced sample was memory CD4+ T cells sorted from blood. The subset here: CD45RA-negative fraction. These receptors came from a man between 18 and 35 years old in good health.

The gene calls are TRBV27 and TRBJ2-7, with D uncertain. The CDR3 loop spans 15 amino acids. Germline values: CDR1 MNHEY, CDR2 SMNVEV (reference sequence). V lost 5 bases and J 4 bases, leaving 18 bases between the germline ends. Written as DNA, the CDR3 is TGTGCCAGCAGTCTCATTGCCAGGACCGATTACGAGCAGTACTTC. Protein: CASSLIARTDYEQYF.

The CDR3 protein is CASSGQSSSQPQHF. In DNA, the CDR3 is TGTGCCAGCAGTGGACAGTCTTCGAGTCAGCCCCAGCATTTT. The chain employs TRBV6-1 and TRBJ1-5, with D possibly being TRBD1 (5 bases). Germline V CDR1 and CDR2: MNHNS, SASEGT. CDR3 size: 14 residues. V lost 4 bases, J lost 6 bases, and 13 bases lay in between.

For this clone: Other DNA sequences in the same sample also yield this CDR3. The CDR3: CASSLSDRTEAFF. The CDR3 DNA reads TGTGCCAGCAGCTTATCGGACCGAACTGAAGCTTTCTTT. The chain uses TRBV7-2 and TRBJ1-1; D gene unclear. The germline gives CDR1 SGHTA, CDR2 FQGNSA. V lost 2 bases and J 5 bases, leaving 9 bases between the germline ends. The CDR3 is 13 amino acids.

The chain is built from TRBV5-6 and TRBJ2-5; 7 bases are a match to TRBD2. The CDR3 runs to 15 residues. The germline V gene has CDR1 SGHDT and CDR2 YYEEEE. V gave up 0 bases and J gave up 5 bases; unmatched junction bases: 7. Here the CDR3 reads CASSLGWEGPETQYF. In DNA form, the CDR3 reads TGTGCCAGCAGCTTGGGGTGGGAGGGCCCTGAGACCCAGTACTTC.

The chain uses TRBV9 and TRBJ1-2; 7 nucleotides align to TRBD1. Germline CDR1 reads SGDLS; CDR2 reads YYNGEE. J was trimmed by 11 bases and V by 0 bases; bases with no gene match: 13. CDR3 size: 15 residues. CDR3 sequence: CASSVELETGSGYTF. The CDR3 DNA reads as TGTGCCAGCAGCGTAGAGTTAGAGACAGGGTCCGGATACACCTTC.

This rearrangement joins TRBV6-6 to TRBJ1-1; unclear D gene. This CDR3 is built from 13 residues. V was shortened by 4 bases and J by 1 base, with 7 bases between the two germline ends. Germline assignment: CDR1 MNHNY and CDR2 SVGAGI (reference sequence). CDR3: CASSSDKNTEAFF. The CDR3 nucleotides are TGTGCCAGCAGTTCCGACAAGAACACTGAAGCTTTCTTT.

Remarks on this clone: The same CDR3 arises from other DNA sequences in this sample as well. In DNA form, the CDR3 reads TGTGCCAGTAGTATCGAAGGGGCGCGGGAAAAACTGTTTTTT. Its translation: CASSIEGAREKLFF. The V gene is TRBV19, the J gene TRBJ1-4, with a weak D call TRBD1 (5 bases). CDR3 length: 14 amino acids. Germline V gene sequence: CDR1 LNHDA, CDR2 SQIVND (reference sequence). V lost 3 bases to trimming and J lost 8 bases, with 13 bases between them.

V and J are TRBV6-1 and TRBJ1-4, with TRBD1 as a possible D gene (6 bases). Deletions cut 3 bases from V and 3 bases from J, with 8 bases between. CDR1 and CDR2 (germline): MNHNS, SASEGT. The length of the CDR3 is 14 residues. The CDR3 sequence is CASSEGAANEKLFF. In DNA form, the CDR3 reads TGTGCCAGCAGTGAGGGGGCCGCTAATGAAAAACTGTTTTTT.

The chain joins TRBV5-4 to TRBJ1-2, with D unclear. This CDR3 is built from 13 residues. Between the trimmed V and J ends, which lost 3 bases and 5 bases, there was a span of 11 bases. Germline assignment: CDR1 SGHNT and CDR2 YYREEE (reference sequence). CDR3 residues: CASSSPGIYGYTF. The CDR3 DNA sequence: TGTGCCAGCAGCTCCCCCGGGATATATGGCTACACCTTC.

CDR3 nucleotides: TGTGCCAGCAGCCCCGATGGGACAGGGGGTGGATGGCAGTACTTC. It codes for CASSPDGTGGGWQYF. The chain has TRBV13 and TRBJ2-7; 11 bases line up with TRBD1. The CDR3 extends over 15 amino acids. Germline loops: CDR1 PRHDT, CDR2 FYEKMQ (reference sequence). With V trimmed by 5 bases and J by 9 bases, 12 bases remained unmatched.

This rearrangement joins TRBV6-6 to TRBJ1-4; D uncertain. The CDR3 has 15 amino acids. Germline CDR1 reads MNHNY; CDR2 reads SVGAGI (reference sequence). Trimming took 2 bases from V and 2 from J, leaving 9 bases between them. The chain's CDR3 is CASSYDGKTNEKLFF. The CDR3 DNA reads as TGTGCCAGCAGTTACGACGGGAAGACTAATGAAAAACTGTTTTTT.

The genes are TRBV15 and TRBJ1-1; possible D gene TRBD1, 6 bases. The CDR3 has 13 amino acids. Between the trimmed V and J ends, which lost 6 bases and 6 bases, there was a span of 14 bases. Per germline, CDR1 LNHNV and CDR2 YYDKDF (reference sequence). The DNA for the CDR3 is TGTGCCACCAGTATACAGGGAGTCGCTGAAGCTTTCTTT. It is translated as CATSIQGVAEAFF.

The chain uses TRBV4-2 and TRBJ2-4, with D unclear. CDR1 is LGHNA and CDR2 is YNFKEQ in the germline V gene. V lost 2 bases to trimming and J lost 13 bases, with 9 bases between them. The CDR3 spans 11 residues. CDR3 bases: TGTGCCAGCAGCCAATTCGGGCTGCAGTACTTC. It encodes CASSQFGLQYF.